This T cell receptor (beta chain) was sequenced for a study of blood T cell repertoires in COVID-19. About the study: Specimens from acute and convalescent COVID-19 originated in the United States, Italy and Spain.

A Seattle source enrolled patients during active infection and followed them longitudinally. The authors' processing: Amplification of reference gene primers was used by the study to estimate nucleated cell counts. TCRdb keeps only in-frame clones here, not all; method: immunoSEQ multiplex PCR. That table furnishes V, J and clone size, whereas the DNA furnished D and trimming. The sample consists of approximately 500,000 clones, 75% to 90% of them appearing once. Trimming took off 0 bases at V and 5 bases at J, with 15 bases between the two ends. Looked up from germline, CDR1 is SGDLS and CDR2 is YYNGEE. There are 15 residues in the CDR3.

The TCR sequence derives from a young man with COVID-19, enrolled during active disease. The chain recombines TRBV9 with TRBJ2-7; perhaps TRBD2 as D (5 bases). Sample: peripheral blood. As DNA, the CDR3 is TGTGCCAGCAGCGTAGGAGTAGGGAGAATGCACGAGCAGTACTTC. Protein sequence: CASSVGVGRMHEQYF.